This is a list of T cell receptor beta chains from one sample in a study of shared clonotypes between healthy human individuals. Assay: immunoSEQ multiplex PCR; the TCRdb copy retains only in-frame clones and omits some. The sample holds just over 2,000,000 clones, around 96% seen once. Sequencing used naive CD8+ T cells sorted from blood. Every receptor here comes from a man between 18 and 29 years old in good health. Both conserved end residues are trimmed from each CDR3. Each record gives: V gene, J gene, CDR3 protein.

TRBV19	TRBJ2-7	ASSMQGYEQY
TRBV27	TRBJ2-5	ASSFRAVQETQY
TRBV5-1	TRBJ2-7	ASRGSGPNPYEQY
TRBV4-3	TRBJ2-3	ASSPSGGDTQY
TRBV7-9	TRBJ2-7	ASSLTGHSYEQY
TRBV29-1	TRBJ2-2	SVFGENTGELF
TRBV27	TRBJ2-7	ASSLSRPAVIYEQY
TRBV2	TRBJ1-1	ASSESGQNTEAF
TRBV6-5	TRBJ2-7	ASSSGQGSSYEQY
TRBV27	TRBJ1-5	ASSLRQSNQPQH
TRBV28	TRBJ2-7	ASRDSTYEQY
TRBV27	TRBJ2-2	ASIPGQPAGELF
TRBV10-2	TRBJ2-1	ASSAVSGSSYNEQF
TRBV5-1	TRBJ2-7	ASSLDPGQGYEQY